This T cell receptor beta chain was profiled in a study of long-term antiretroviral therapy in people with HIV. Study conclusions and caveats: Samples were collected from about 2004 to 2017 under possibly less effective ART regimens. Data on ART adherence, viral resistance or therapy changes were unavailable.

Researchers report immunoSEQ v3.0 was run at survey level. Sequencing had a target that covered about 40,000-50,000 T-cell genomes per sample. Profiling relied on immunoSEQ multiplex PCR, and the TCRdb table lists in-frame clones only, not all of them. The data contain under 7,000 clones, around 80% of them singletons. In germline, CDR1 is MNHEY, CDR2 SVGAGI. V lost 0 bases and J lost 6; bases outside the gene matches: 7. CDR3 length: 16 residues. About this clone itself: The antigen remains undetermined.

This TCR was recovered from a man aged 35 to 55 with HIV. The J gene is TRBJ1-5, the V gene TRBV6-5, with 8 bases lining up with TRBD1. Specimen: unsorted PBMCs, collected 1.8 years before starting antiretroviral therapy. The CDR3, as DNA: TGTGCCAGCAGTTACTCGATCCCCACAGGGGGTCAGCCCCAGCATTTT. Its protein is CASSYSIPTGGQPQHF.